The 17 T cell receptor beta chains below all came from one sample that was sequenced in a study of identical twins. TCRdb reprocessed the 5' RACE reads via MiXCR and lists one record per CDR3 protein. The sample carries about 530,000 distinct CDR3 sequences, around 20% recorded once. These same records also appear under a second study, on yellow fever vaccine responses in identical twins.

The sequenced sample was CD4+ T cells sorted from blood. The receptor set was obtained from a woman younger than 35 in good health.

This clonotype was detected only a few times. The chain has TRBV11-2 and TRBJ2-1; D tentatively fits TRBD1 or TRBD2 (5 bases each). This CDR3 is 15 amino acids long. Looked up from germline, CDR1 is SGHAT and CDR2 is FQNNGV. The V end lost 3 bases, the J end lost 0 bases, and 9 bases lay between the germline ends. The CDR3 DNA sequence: TGTGCCAGCAGCTTCCGGGACGGCTCCTACAATGAGCAGTTCTTC. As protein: CASSFRDGSYNEQFF.

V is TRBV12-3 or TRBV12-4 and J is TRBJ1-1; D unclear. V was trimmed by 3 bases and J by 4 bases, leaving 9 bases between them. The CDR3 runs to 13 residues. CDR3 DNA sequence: TGTGCCAGCAGTTTTGCGGGGAGCACTGAAGCTTTCTTT. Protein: CASSFAGSTEAFF.

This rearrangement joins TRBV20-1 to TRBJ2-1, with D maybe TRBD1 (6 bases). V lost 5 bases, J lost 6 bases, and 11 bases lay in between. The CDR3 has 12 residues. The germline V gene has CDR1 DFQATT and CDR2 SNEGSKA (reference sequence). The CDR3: CSAVTGLNEQFF. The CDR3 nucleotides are TGCAGTGCTGTAACAGGGCTCAATGAGCAGTTCTTC.

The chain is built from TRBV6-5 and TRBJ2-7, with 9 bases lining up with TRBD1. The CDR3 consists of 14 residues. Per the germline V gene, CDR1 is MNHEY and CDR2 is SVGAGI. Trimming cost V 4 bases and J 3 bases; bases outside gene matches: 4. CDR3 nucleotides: TGTGCCAGCAGTTCCGGGACAGGGAACTACGAGCAGTACGTC. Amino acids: CASSSGTGNYEQYV.

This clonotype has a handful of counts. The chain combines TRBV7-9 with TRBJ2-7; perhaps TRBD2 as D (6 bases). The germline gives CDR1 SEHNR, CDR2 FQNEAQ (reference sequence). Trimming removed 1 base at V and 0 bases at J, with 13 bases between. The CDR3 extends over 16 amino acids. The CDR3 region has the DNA TGTGCCAGCAGCTTAGGGGGTCCGGGAGTCTCCTACGAGCAGTACTTC. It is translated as CASSLGGPGVSYEQYF.

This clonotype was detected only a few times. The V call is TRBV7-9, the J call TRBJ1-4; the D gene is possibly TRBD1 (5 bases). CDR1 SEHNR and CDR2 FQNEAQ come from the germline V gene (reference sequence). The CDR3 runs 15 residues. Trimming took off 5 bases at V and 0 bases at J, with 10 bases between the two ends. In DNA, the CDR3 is TGTGCCAGCAGCCGGGACCTGACAACTAATGAAAAACTGTTTTTT. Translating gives CASSRDLTTNEKLFF. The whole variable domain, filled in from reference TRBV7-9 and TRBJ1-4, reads DTGVSQNPRHKITKRGQNVTFRCDPISEHNRLYWYRQTLGQGPEFLTYFQNEAQLEKSRLLSDRFSAERPKGSFSTLEIQRTEQGDSAMYLCASSRDLTTNEKLFFGSGTQLSVL.

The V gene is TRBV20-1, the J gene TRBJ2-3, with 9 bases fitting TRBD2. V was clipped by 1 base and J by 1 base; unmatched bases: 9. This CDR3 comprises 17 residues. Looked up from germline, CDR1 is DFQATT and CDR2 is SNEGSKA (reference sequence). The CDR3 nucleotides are TGCAGTGCTAGAGGCCCCCTAGCGGGGTCTGGCACAGATACGCAGTATTTT. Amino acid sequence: CSARGPLAGSGTDTQYF.

CDR3 sequence (DNA): TGCAGTAGTCACTCAGTGTCCGGGGAGCTGTTTTTT. Protein: CSSHSVSGELFF. The rearrangement uses TRBV20-1 and TRBJ2-2; D is ambiguous. CDR3 length: 12 amino acids. In germline, CDR1 is DFQATT, CDR2 SNEGSKA (reference sequence). With 8 bases removed from V and 6 bases from J, the gap between germline ends came to 13 bases.

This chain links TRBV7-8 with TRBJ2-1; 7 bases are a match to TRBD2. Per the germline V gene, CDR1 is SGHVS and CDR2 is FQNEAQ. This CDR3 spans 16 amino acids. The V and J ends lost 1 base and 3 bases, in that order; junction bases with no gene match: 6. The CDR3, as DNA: TGTGCCAGCAGCTTAGTTAGGTCTAGCGGCTACAATGAGCAGTTCTTC. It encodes CASSLVRSSGYNEQFF. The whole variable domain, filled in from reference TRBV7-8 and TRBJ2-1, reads GAGVSQSPRYKVAKRGQDVALRCDPISGHVSLFWYQQALGQGPEFLTYFQNEAQLDKSGLPSDRFFAERPEGSVSTLKIQRTQQEDSAVYLCASSLVRSSGYNEQFFGPGTRLTVL.

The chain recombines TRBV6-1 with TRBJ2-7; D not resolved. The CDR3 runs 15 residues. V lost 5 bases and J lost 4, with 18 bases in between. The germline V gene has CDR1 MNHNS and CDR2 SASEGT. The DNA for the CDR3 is TGTGCCAGCAGTCAGACACCGGCGACCTTATACGAGCAGTACTTC. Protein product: CASSQTPATLYEQYF.

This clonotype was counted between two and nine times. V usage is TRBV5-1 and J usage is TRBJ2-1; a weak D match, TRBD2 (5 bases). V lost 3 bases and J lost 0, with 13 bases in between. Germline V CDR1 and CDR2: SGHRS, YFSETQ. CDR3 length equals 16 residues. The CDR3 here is CASSSFDYPSYNEQFF. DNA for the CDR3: TGCGCCAGCAGCTCGTTTGACTATCCCTCCTACAATGAGCAGTTCTTC.

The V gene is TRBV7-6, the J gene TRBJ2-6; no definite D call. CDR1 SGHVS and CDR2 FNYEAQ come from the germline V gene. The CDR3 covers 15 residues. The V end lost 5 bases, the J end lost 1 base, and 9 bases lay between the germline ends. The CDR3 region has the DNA TGTGCCAGCAGCCCTATAGGGTCTGGGGCCAACGTCCTGACTTTC. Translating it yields CASSPIGSGANVLTF. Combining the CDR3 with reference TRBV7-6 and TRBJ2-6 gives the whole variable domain GAGVSQSPRYKVTKRGQDVALRCDPISGHVSLYWYRQALGQGPEFLTYFNYEAQQDKSGLPNDRFSAERPEGSISTLTIQRTEQRDSAMYRCASSPIGSGANVLTFGAGSRLTVL.

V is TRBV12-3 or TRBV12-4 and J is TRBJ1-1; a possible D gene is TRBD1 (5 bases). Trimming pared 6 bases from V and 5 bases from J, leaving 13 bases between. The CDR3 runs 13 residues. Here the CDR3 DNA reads TGTGCCAGCAGCCCTACAAGACAGACTGAAGCTTTCTTT. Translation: CASSPTRQTEAFF.

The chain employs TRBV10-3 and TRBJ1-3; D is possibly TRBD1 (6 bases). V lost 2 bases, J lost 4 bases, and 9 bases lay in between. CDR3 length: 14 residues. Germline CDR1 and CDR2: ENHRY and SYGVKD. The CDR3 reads CAISEQGSGNTIYF. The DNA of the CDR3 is TGTGCCATCAGTGAGCAGGGGTCCGGAAACACCATATATTTT.

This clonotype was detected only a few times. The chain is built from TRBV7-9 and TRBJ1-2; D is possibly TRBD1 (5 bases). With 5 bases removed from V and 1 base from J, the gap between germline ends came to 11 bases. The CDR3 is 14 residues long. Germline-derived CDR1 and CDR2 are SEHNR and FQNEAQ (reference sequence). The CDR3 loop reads CASSPLDSNYGYTF. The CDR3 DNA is TGTGCCAGCAGCCCCCTCGACAGTAACTATGGCTACACCTTC.

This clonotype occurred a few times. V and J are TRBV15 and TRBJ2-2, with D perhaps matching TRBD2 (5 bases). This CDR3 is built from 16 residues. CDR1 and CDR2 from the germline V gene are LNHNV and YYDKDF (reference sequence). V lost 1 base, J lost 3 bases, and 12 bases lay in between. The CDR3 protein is CATSRVGLLDTGELFF. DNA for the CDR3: TGTGCCACCAGCAGAGTGGGCTTACTAGACACCGGGGAGCTGTTTTTT.

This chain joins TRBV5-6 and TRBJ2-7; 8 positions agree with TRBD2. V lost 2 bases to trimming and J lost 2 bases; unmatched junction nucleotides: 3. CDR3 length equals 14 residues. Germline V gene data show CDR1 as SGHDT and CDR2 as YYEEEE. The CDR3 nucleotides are TGTGCCAGCAGCTTACCGACTAGCGCCTACGAGCAGTACTTC. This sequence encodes CASSLPTSAYEQYF. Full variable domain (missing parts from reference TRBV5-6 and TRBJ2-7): DAGVTQSPTHLIKTRGQQVTLRCSPKSGHDTVSWYQQALGQGPQFIFQYYEEEERQRGNFPDRFSGHQFPNYSSELNVNALLLGDSALYLCASSLPTSAYEQYFGPGTRLTVT.